Listed here are 25 T cell receptor beta chains from one sample, sequenced in a study of blood T cell dynamics during melanoma immunotherapy. The method was immunoSEQ multiplex PCR; TCRdb's version includes in-frame clones alone and lacks a portion of them. The table has over 10,000 clones, about 90% seen once. Time point specified: week 3, after first cycle of checkpoint inhibitor. Here the sequenced sample was effector memory CD8+ T cells from blood, taken from a patient treated with checkpoint blockade. The source is a human donor with melanoma.

This rearrangement joins TRBV27 to TRBJ2-2, with D tentatively TRBD2 (5 bases). Trimming took 5 bases from V and 4 from J, leaving 20 bases between them. CDR3 length: 17 residues. Germline assignment: CDR1 MNHEY and CDR2 SMNVEV (reference sequence). CDR3 residues: CASSPHVREMGTGELFF. Here the CDR3 DNA reads TGTGCCAGCAGTCCTCACGTGAGGGAGATGGGCACCGGGGAGCTGTTTTTT.

The rearrangement links TRBV27 to TRBJ2-7; 7 bases fit TRBD1. Unmatched junction bases numbered 9, after V lost 5 bases and J lost 2 bases. The germline V gene has CDR1 MNHEY and CDR2 SMNVEV (reference sequence). CDR3 length: 15 residues. The CDR3 sequence: CASSPYRGKAYEQYF. The CDR3 nucleotides are TGTGCCAGCAGTCCGTACAGGGGAAAGGCCTACGAGCAGTACTTC.

The CDR3 nucleotides are TGCGCCAGCGGGGGGGGCCCTAACCATAACTATGGCTACACCTTC. Its translation: CASGGGPNHNYGYTF. The rearrangement uses TRBV10-2 and TRBJ1-2; D perhaps matches TRBD1 (6 bases). The V and J ends lost 8 bases and 1 base respectively, with 17 bases between them. The CDR3 has 15 amino acids. CDR1 is WSHSY, CDR2 SAAADI, per germline.

V usage is TRBV6-1 and J usage is TRBJ2-7; 8 bases are a match to TRBD1. The CDR3 contains 15 residues. J was trimmed by 4 bases and V by 3 bases; bases with no gene match: 8. CDR1 is MNHNS, CDR2 SASEGT, per germline. CDR3 region: CASSDEGQVDYEQYF. In DNA, the CDR3 is TGTGCCAGCAGTGACGAGGGACAGGTGGATTACGAGCAGTACTTC.

Only one count was recorded for this clone. The chain carries TRBV11-2 and TRBJ2-1; D is possibly TRBD2 (6 bases). Trimming left V 3 bases short and J 5 bases short, with 8 bases between. The CDR3 has 13 residues. In germline, CDR1 is SGHAT, CDR2 FQNNGV. The CDR3 bases are TGTGCCAGCAGCTTGGGGACTCACAATGAGCAGTTCTTC. Its translation: CASSLGTHNEQFF. Combining the CDR3 with reference TRBV11-2 and TRBJ2-1 gives the whole variable domain EAGVAQSPRYKIIEKRQSVAFWCNPISGHATLYWYQQILGQGPKLLIQFQNNGVVDDSQLPKDRFSAERLKGVDSTLKIQPAKLEDSAVYLCASSLGTHNEQFFGPGTRLTVL.

The chain uses TRBV27 and TRBJ2-7, with D perhaps TRBD1 (5 bases). The CDR3 is 14 amino acids. Deletions cut 2 bases from V and 6 bases from J, with 14 bases between. CDR1 is MNHEY, CDR2 SMNVEV, per germline (reference sequence). The chain's CDR3 is CASSLGLQAGEQYF. The DNA for the CDR3 is TGTGCCAGCAGTTTAGGGTTACAGGCTGGCGAGCAGTACTTC.

The J gene is TRBJ2-7, the V gene TRBV5-4; a weak D match, TRBD1 (6 bases). Trimming took 2 bases from V and 3 from J, leaving 12 bases between them. The CDR3 loop spans 14 amino acids. Germline CDR1 and CDR2: SGHNT and YYREEE (reference sequence). As DNA, the CDR3 is TGTGCCAGCAGCTTAATTGGACAGAGCTACGAGCAGTACTTC. Translation gives CASSLIGQSYEQYF. Combining the CDR3 with reference TRBV5-4 and TRBJ2-7 gives the whole variable domain ETGVTQSPTHLIKTRGQQVTLRCSSQSGHNTVSWYQQALGQGPQFIFQYYREEENGRGNFPPRFSGLQFPNYSSELNVNALELDDSALYLCASSLIGQSYEQYFGPGTRLTVT.

This sequence joins TRBV10-3 and TRBJ2-7; the D gene is possibly TRBD2 (6 bases). Germline loops: CDR1 ENHRY, CDR2 SYGVKD. The V end was cut by 4 bases, the J end by 4 bases, with 11 bases between. This CDR3 spans 13 amino acids. DNA for the CDR3: TGTGCCATCAGTGGGGGGGAGAGATACGAGCAGTACTTC. Translation gives CAISGGERYEQYF.

This rearrangement joins TRBV5-4 to TRBJ1-6; the D gene is possibly TRBD1 (5 bases). Germline V lookup: CDR1 SGHNT, CDR2 YYREEE (reference sequence). The CDR3 sequence is 16 residues long. Trimming removed 0 bases from V and 3 bases from J, with 10 bases in between. The CDR3 DNA follows: TGTGCCAGCAGCTTGGCGGGAGGGGACTATAATTCACCCCTCCACTTT. It encodes CASSLAGGDYNSPLHF.

The CDR3 spells CASSIWAEAFF. The DNA for the CDR3 is TGTGCCAGTAGTATATGGGCAGAAGCTTTCTTT. The chain links TRBV19 to TRBJ1-1; D is unresolved. The CDR3 is 11 residues long. Germline CDR1 and CDR2: LNHDA and SQIVND (reference sequence). Trimming removed 2 bases at V and 8 bases at J, with 6 bases between.

This clone was seen once. The CDR3 DNA follows: TGCGCCAGCAGCCCGTGGACAGGGGGCAATTACGAGCAGTACTTC. Translation gives CASSPWTGGNYEQYF. This chain uses TRBV5-1 with TRBJ2-7; 11 bases map to TRBD1. The CDR3 totals 15 residues. Germline V lookup: CDR1 SGHRS, CDR2 YFSETQ. V trimming: 4 bases; J trimming: 4 bases; junction bases outside the gene matches: 7. Drawing the rest from reference TRBV5-1 and TRBJ2-7, the complete variable domain is KAGVTQTPRYLIKTRGQQVTLSCSPISGHRSVSWYQQTPGQGLQFLFEYFSETQRNKGNFPGRFSGRQFSNSRSEMNVSTLELGDSALYLCASSPWTGGNYEQYFGPGTRLTVT.

In this sample, this clone turned up once. The CDR3 reads CASSRGQGKVGENTEAFF. CDR3 DNA sequence: TGTGCCAGTAGTAGGGGACAGGGGAAGGTCGGGGAGAACACTGAAGCTTTCTTT. The V call is TRBV19, the J call TRBJ1-1, with TRBD1 identical over 10 bases. Trimming removed 4 bases from V and 1 base from J; junction bases left unmatched: 12. Germline assignment: CDR1 LNHDA and CDR2 SQIVND (reference sequence). The CDR3 loop spans 18 amino acids. The entire variable domain, with the rest obtained from reference TRBV19 and TRBJ1-1, is as follows: DGGITQSPKYLFRKEGQNVTLSCEQNLNHDAMYWYRQDPGQGLRLIYYSQIVNDFQKGDIAEGYSVSREKKESFPLTVTSAQKNPTAFYLCASSRGQGKVGENTEAFFGQGTRLTVV.

There are a few counts of this clone. J is TRBJ2-7 and V is TRBV6-1; the D call may be TRBD1 or TRBD2 (7 bases each). Per the germline V gene, CDR1 is MNHNS and CDR2 is SASEGT. The CDR3 has 16 amino acids. V was trimmed by 3 bases and J by 3 bases, leaving 18 bases between them. The CDR3 loop reads CASSDPGGAGSYEQYF. The CDR3 DNA is TGTGCCAGCAGTGACCCAGGGGGGGCTGGAAGCTACGAGCAGTACTTC.

The rearrangement links TRBV6-1 to TRBJ2-7, with 15 bases fitting TRBD2. V was clipped by 6 bases and J by 3 bases; unmatched bases: 3. CDR1 MNHNS and CDR2 SASEGT come from the germline V gene. The CDR3 has 15 residues. The CDR3 DNA follows: TGTGCCAGCAGCGGACTAGCGGGAGGGTTCTACGAGCAGTACTTC. Protein product: CASSGLAGGFYEQYF.

The chain uses TRBV5-4 and TRBJ2-7; 9 nucleotides line up with TRBD2. The length of the CDR3 is 13 residues. Losses at the gene ends were 4 bases for V and 6 bases for J; bases not matched to a gene: 5. Germline assignment: CDR1 SGHNT and CDR2 YYREEE (reference sequence). This CDR3 is CASSGASGVEQYF. In DNA form, the CDR3 reads TGTGCCAGCAGCGGCGCTAGCGGGGTCGAGCAGTACTTC. The full variable domain, its missing parts supplied by reference TRBV5-4 and TRBJ2-7, is ETGVTQSPTHLIKTRGQQVTLRCSSQSGHNTVSWYQQALGQGPQFIFQYYREEENGRGNFPPRFSGLQFPNYSSELNVNALELDDSALYLCASSGASGVEQYFGPGTRLTVT.

The chain carries TRBV29-1 and TRBJ2-2, with TRBD1 matching 7 bases. Germline assignment: CDR1 SQVTM and CDR2 ANQGSEA. V was clipped by 6 bases and J by 2 bases; unmatched bases: 9. The CDR3 runs 15 residues. The CDR3 loop is CSVFKGTANTGELFF. CDR3 DNA sequence: TGCAGCGTCTTCAAAGGGACAGCAAACACCGGGGAGCTGTTTTTT.

This chain links TRBV19 with TRBJ1-1; TRBD1 is a possible D gene (5 bases). Per the germline V gene, CDR1 is LNHDA and CDR2 is SQIVND (reference sequence). This CDR3 is 14 amino acids long. Trimming cost V 1 base and J 3 bases, with 9 bases left between them. CDR3 bases: TGTGCCAGTAGTATAGGTCCAGGGCACACTGAAGCTTTCTTT. This sequence encodes CASSIGPGHTEAFF.

The J gene is TRBJ1-5, the V gene TRBV15, with D uncertain. This CDR3 has 13 residues. From germline, CDR1 is LNHNV and CDR2 YYDKDF (reference sequence). The ends were cut back, 0 bases at V and 1 base at J, with 1 base in the middle. Here the CDR3 reads CATSRESNQPQHF. The CDR3 DNA is TGTGCCACCAGCAGAGAAAGCAATCAGCCCCAGCATTTT. The entire variable domain, with the rest obtained from reference TRBV15 and TRBJ1-5, is as follows: DAMVIQNPRYQVTQFGKPVTLSCSQTLNHNVMYWYQQKSSQAPKLLFHYYDKDFNNEADTPDNFQSRRPNTSFCFLDIRSPGLGDTAMYLCATSRESNQPQHFGDGTRLSIL.

The chain uses TRBV2 and TRBJ2-1; D remains unclear. Trimming pared 7 bases from V and 6 bases from J, leaving 10 bases between. The CDR3 covers 12 residues. Germline V lookup: CDR1 SNHLY, CDR2 FYNNEI. The CDR3 DNA sequence: TGTGCCAGCACCTCCACGGGCAATGAGCAGTTCTTC. Amino acids: CASTSTGNEQFF.

The J gene is TRBJ1-4, the V gene TRBV27; possibly TRBD1 for D (6 bases). CDR1 is MNHEY and CDR2 is SMNVEV in the germline V gene (reference sequence). This CDR3 contains 17 residues. V was pared by 0 bases and J by 2 bases, with 13 bases between. CDR3 coding DNA: TGTGCCAGCAGTTTATCGACAGGAGGATTGACTAATGAAAAACTGTTTTTT. It is translated as CASSLSTGGLTNEKLFF.

DNA of the CDR3: TGTGCCAGCAGCACAAGTGGGGCAGGGTCAGATACGCAGTATTTT. It specifies CASSTSGAGSDTQYF. The chain carries TRBV7-3 and TRBJ2-3, with D maybe TRBD1 (5 bases). Per germline, CDR1 SGHTA and CDR2 FQGTGA. The CDR3 consists of 15 residues. V dropped 5 bases and J dropped 4 bases, with 16 bases sitting between them.

This rearrangement joins TRBV16 to TRBJ2-1, with 7 bases matching TRBD2. Looked up from germline, CDR1 is KGHSY and CDR2 is FQNENV. The junction had 2 bases not matched to a gene; V was cut back by 2 bases and J by 4 bases. The CDR3 sequence is 14 residues long. CDR3 coding DNA: TGTGCCAGCAGCCAAGGGGGACTATACAATGAGCAGTTCTTC. Protein product: CASSQGGLYNEQFF.

The J gene is TRBJ1-2, the V gene TRBV27, with TRBD1 matching 7 bases. The V gene's germline CDR1 is MNHEY and CDR2 SMNVEV (reference sequence). This CDR3 comprises 15 residues. Trimming removed 5 bases from V and 4 bases from J; junction bases left unmatched: 10. In DNA form, the CDR3 reads TGTGCCAGCAGTGCGGAGGGACAGATCGTCTATGGCTACACCTTC. It specifies CASSAEGQIVYGYTF.

V is TRBV19 and J is TRBJ2-2; D perhaps matches TRBD2 (6 bases). This CDR3 region has 15 residues. Germline CDR1 LNHDA, CDR2 SQIVND (reference sequence). The V end lost 3 bases, the J end lost 7 bases, and 15 bases lay between the germline ends. The CDR3 DNA is TGTGCCAGTAGTATCGTTGGAGGGCCGAGCGGGGAGCTGTTTTTT. Protein sequence: CASSIVGGPSGELFF.

The chain employs TRBV2 and TRBJ2-7; 10 bases match TRBD2. The CDR3 totals 12 residues. CDR1 is SNHLY and CDR2 is FYNNEI in the germline V gene. Trimming removed 8 bases from V and 5 bases from J; junction bases left unmatched: 3. CDR3 loop: CASGTSGNEQYF. The CDR3 nucleotides are TGTGCCAGCGGCACTAGCGGGAACGAGCAGTACTTC.